What follows are 32 T cell receptor beta chains derived from one specimen sequenced in a study of T cells in Graves' hyperthyroidism and ophthalmopathy (dated by TCRdb to about 2019). Library preparation was by multiplex PCR. Sequencing used an Illumina HiSeq 2000. The TCR beta CDR3 regions were amplified from RNA transcripts. A first-round RT-PCR of the TCR CDR3 used the HTBI primer set with the Qiagen OneStep RT-PCR kit. In-frame beta chains were kept once TCRdb had trimmed the public reads at Q25 with fastp and called clones with MiXCR. Every distinct CDR3 protein forms one entry, paired with its most common genes and DNA. The sample profile shows approximately 400,000 distinct CDR3 sequences; roughly 13% of them were found once. The ten top clones hold 25% to 30% of the sample. The sequenced material came from blood. The receptors here all came from a man in his fifties with Graves' ophthalmopathy.

The V and J genes are TRBV4-1 and TRBJ2-7; 12 nucleotides agree with TRBD2. With V trimmed by 3 bases and J by 2 bases, 5 bases remained unmatched. Germline V gives CDR1 MGHRA, CDR2 YSYEKL. This CDR3 region has 16 residues. The chain's CDR3 is CASSHPLAGGPYEQYF. CDR3 bases: TGCGCCAGCAGCCACCCACTAGCGGGAGGTCCCTACGAGCAGTACTTC.

This clonotype appeared many times. The chain recombines TRBV7-2 with TRBJ2-1; the D gene is possibly TRBD1 (5 bases). Trimming took 5 bases from V and 6 from J, leaving 23 bases between them. CDR3 size: 17 residues. Germline CDR1 reads SGHTA; CDR2 reads FQGNSA. The CDR3 coding sequence is TGTGCCAGCAGCACACCCCGGTTAGGGGTAATACGCAATGAGCAGTTCTTC. Encoded protein: CASSTPRLGVIRNEQFF.

A few counts support this clonotype. V usage is TRBV10-3 and J usage is TRBJ2-7; 9 bases fit TRBD1. The germline CDR1 and CDR2 sequences are ENHRY and SYGVKD. CDR3 length: 16 residues. V was pared by 1 base and J by 3 bases, with 7 bases of the junction left unmatched. The DNA of the CDR3 is TGTGCCATCAGTGAGTTTCACGGGACAGGGAACTACGAGCAGTACTTC. Translating gives CAISEFHGTGNYEQYF.

This clonotype was recorded at least ten times. V gene TRBV3-1 combines with J gene TRBJ2-7; no definite D call. The CDR3 sequence is 12 residues long. The germline V gene encodes CDR1 LGHDT and CDR2 YNNKEL (reference sequence). V was cut by 4 bases and J by 4 bases, with 8 bases left in between. The CDR3 DNA reads TGTGCCAGCAGCCGAAATGCGTACGAGCAGTACTTC. It yields the protein CASSRNAYEQYF.

The chain uses TRBV20-1 and TRBJ2-1, with unresolved D. The CDR3 covers 11 residues. V lost 6 bases, J lost 10 bases, and 13 bases lay in between. Looked up from germline, CDR1 is DFQATT and CDR2 is SNEGSKA (reference sequence). The CDR3 region is CSASVRMEQFF. The CDR3 nucleotides are TGCAGTGCATCTGTTCGCATGGAGCAGTTCTTC.

This clonotype was seen only a few times. CDR3 residues: CASSQYSDSTDTQYF. CDR3 nucleotides: TGTGCCAGCAGCCAATACAGCGACAGCACAGATACGCAGTATTTT. This sequence joins TRBV4-2 and TRBJ2-3; D is uncertain. Germline CDR1 reads LGHNA; CDR2 reads YNFKEQ. This CDR3 has 15 residues. The V end was cut by 2 bases, the J end by 0 bases, with 9 bases between.

The chain has TRBV19 and TRBJ2-1; D possibly corresponds to TRBD2 (6 bases). From germline, CDR1 is LNHDA and CDR2 SQIVND (reference sequence). The CDR3 extends over 16 amino acids. V was trimmed by 3 bases and J by 0 bases, leaving 12 bases between them. In DNA, the CDR3 is TGTGCCAGTAGTATTAGTGGCGGGGCCTCCTACAATGAGCAGTTCTTC. Its translation is CASSISGGASYNEQFF. The full variable domain, its missing parts supplied by reference TRBV19 and TRBJ2-1, is DGGITQSPKYLFRKEGQNVTLSCEQNLNHDAMYWYRQDPGQGLRLIYYSQIVNDFQKGDIAEGYSVSREKKESFPLTVTSAQKNPTAFYLCASSISGGASYNEQFFGPGTRLTVL.

This clonotype came up a few times. A much larger clone differs by one base, so this may be a read error. The rearrangement uses TRBV6-9 and TRBJ2-7; 7 bases are a match to TRBD1. V was clipped by 4 bases and J by 2 bases; unmatched bases: 8. Germline assignment: CDR1 MNHGY and CDR2 SVAAGI. The length of the CDR3 is 15 residues. CDR3 sequence (DNA): TGTGCCAGCAGTTTGAGACAGGGTATCCCCTACGAGCAGTACTTC. Translation: CASSLRQGIPYEQYF.

The chain couples TRBV30 to TRBJ1-5, with D possibly TRBD1 on 6 matching bases. V dropped 4 bases and J dropped 8 bases, with 21 bases sitting between them. This CDR3 spans 15 amino acids. The germline gives CDR1 GTSNPN, CDR2 SVGIG (reference sequence). CDR3 loop: CAWTHTGGLREPQHF. The CDR3 DNA reads as TGTGCCTGGACTCATACGGGGGGGCTGCGGGAGCCCCAGCATTTT.

This clonotype was picked up a small number of times. This CDR3 is CASSFGLAGVMKNEQFF. The CDR3 DNA reads TGTGCCAGCAGTTTTGGACTAGCGGGAGTGATGAAGAATGAGCAGTTCTTC. The V call is TRBV28, the J call TRBJ2-1; TRBD2 matches at 13 bases. The CDR3 covers 17 residues. Germline V gives CDR1 MDHEN, CDR2 SYDVKM. J lost 7 bases, V lost 3 bases, and 9 bases had no gene match.

In this sample, this clonotype turned up many times. Here the CDR3 reads CASRGTGGGSETQYF. As DNA, the CDR3 is TGTGCCAGCAGGGGGACAGGGGGGGGTTCAGAGACCCAGTACTTC. V is TRBV28 and J is TRBJ2-5; 11 nucleotides line up with TRBD1. Germline loops: CDR1 MDHEN, CDR2 SYDVKM. V was clipped by 6 bases and J by 4 bases; unmatched bases: 7. This CDR3 contains 15 residues.

This clonotype was recorded many times. The V gene is TRBV11-2, the J gene TRBJ2-5, with a tentative D call TRBD2 (5 bases). This CDR3 is 13 amino acids long. Germline V gene lookup returns CDR1 SGHAT and CDR2 FQNNGV. V gave up 2 bases and J gave up 9 bases, with 13 bases separating them. The CDR3 loop reads CASSLSGDGAQYF. The CDR3 region has the DNA TGTGCCAGCAGCTTAAGTGGAGACGGGGCCCAGTACTTC. Drawing the rest from reference TRBV11-2 and TRBJ2-5, the complete variable domain is EAGVAQSPRYKIIEKRQSVAFWCNPISGHATLYWYQQILGQGPKLLIQFQNNGVVDDSQLPKDRFSAERLKGVDSTLKIQPAKLEDSAVYLCASSLSGDGAQYFGPGTRLLVL.

This sequence joins TRBV5-1 and TRBJ1-6; 8 bases are shared with TRBD1. This CDR3 region has 16 residues. V shed 3 bases and J 2 bases; nucleotides not matched to a gene: 4. Germline V CDR1 and CDR2: SGHRS, YFSETQ. The CDR3 DNA is TGCGCCAGCAGCTGGACAGGGACGACCTATAATTCACCCCTCCACTTT. Amino acids: CASSWTGTTYNSPLHF.

This clonotype has at least ten counts. J is TRBJ1-5 and V is TRBV30; tentative D call: TRBD1 (5 bases). The CDR3 length is 12 residues. The V and J ends lost 5 bases and 6 bases respectively, with 11 bases between them. Germline V gene sequence: CDR1 GTSNPN, CDR2 SVGIG (reference sequence). In DNA, the CDR3 is TGTGCCTGGCAGGGAGATGGTCAGCCCCAGCATTTT. Its protein is CAWQGDGQPQHF.

The CDR3: CSAPTLQGISSYNEQFF. CDR3 DNA: TGCAGTGCCCCAACCCTACAGGGAATAAGCTCCTACAATGAGCAGTTCTTC. J is TRBJ2-1 and V is TRBV20-1; possible D gene TRBD1, 6 bases. The CDR3 is 17 amino acids. Germline V gene sequence: CDR1 DFQATT, CDR2 SNEGSKA (reference sequence). V lost 6 bases and J 0 bases, leaving 21 bases between the germline ends.

This clonotype was seen a handful of times. The chain carries TRBV20-1 and TRBJ2-7; no clear D. The CDR3 runs 14 residues. Per germline, CDR1 DFQATT and CDR2 SNEGSKA (reference sequence). The V end was cut by 3 bases, the J end by 2 bases, with 14 bases between. CDR3 amino acids: CSARGLVQAYEQYF. The CDR3 bases are TGCAGTGCTAGGGGTCTAGTGCAGGCCTACGAGCAGTACTTC.

The chain couples TRBV5-1 to TRBJ2-2, with 9 bases fitting TRBD2. CDR1 is SGHRS, CDR2 YFSETQ, per germline. This CDR3 comprises 15 residues. J was trimmed by 5 bases and V by 0 bases; bases with no gene match: 2. CDR3 sequence: CASSLEAGGTGELFF. CDR3 sequence (DNA): TGCGCCAGCAGCTTGGAAGCGGGAGGTACCGGGGAGCTGTTTTTT.

This clonotype appeared many times. V usage is TRBV5-1 and J usage is TRBJ2-4; the match to TRBD1 covers 8 bases. Germline CDR1 and CDR2: SGHRS and YFSETQ. Unmatched junction bases numbered 21, after V lost 4 bases and J lost 9 bases. The CDR3 spans 18 residues. This CDR3 is CASSQGGQVESRRGIQYF. The DNA for the CDR3 is TGCGCCAGCAGCCAGGGGGGACAGGTAGAATCTAGGAGGGGCATTCAGTACTTC. Full variable domain (missing parts from reference TRBV5-1 and TRBJ2-4): KAGVTQTPRYLIKTRGQQVTLSCSPISGHRSVSWYQQTPGQGLQFLFEYFSETQRNKGNFPGRFSGRQFSNSRSEMNVSTLELGDSALYLCASSQGGQVESRRGIQYFGAGTRLSVL.

This clonotype came up many times. The V call is TRBV18, the J call TRBJ1-2; no clear D gene. V lost 2 bases and J 4 bases, leaving 17 bases between the germline ends. The germline V gene encodes CDR1 KGHSH and CDR2 LQKENI. This CDR3 comprises 16 residues. The CDR3 protein is CASSPLRSSDLYGYTF. The CDR3 DNA sequence: TGTGCCAGCTCACCATTGAGGTCCAGTGATCTCTATGGCTACACCTTC.

This clonotype was recorded many times. The chain has TRBV20-1 and TRBJ2-7, with 9 nucleotides matching TRBD1. Germline lookup yields CDR1 DFQATT and CDR2 SNEGSKA (reference sequence). The CDR3 runs to 14 residues. J lost 5 bases, V lost 3 bases, and 8 bases had no gene match. The CDR3 DNA sequence: TGCAGTGCTAGTACCGGGACAGGGCCCCACGAGCAGTACTTC. Translation: CSASTGTGPHEQYF.

This clonotype was counted between two and nine times. The CDR3 DNA follows: TGCAGCGTTAGCGGGAGGGGAAACACCGGGGAGCTGTTTTTT. It translates to CSVSGRGNTGELFF. The chain uses TRBV29-1 and TRBJ2-2; 10 nucleotides agree with TRBD2. CDR1 is SQVTM, CDR2 ANQGSEA, per germline. The ends lost 5 bases at V and 2 bases at J; junction bases unmatched: 2. The CDR3 contains 14 residues.

This clonotype was seen ten or more times. This rearrangement joins TRBV5-1 to TRBJ2-1, with D possibly TRBD2 on 5 matching bases. Germline V gene data show CDR1 as SGHRS and CDR2 as YFSETQ. The CDR3 runs 14 residues. Trimming pared 3 bases from V and 7 bases from J, leaving 14 bases between. The CDR3 nucleotides read TGCGCCAGCAGCTCCCAGAGCGGAAATAATGAGCAGTTCTTC. Translating it yields CASSSQSGNNEQFF.

The table lists this clonotype with a few counts. The chain joins TRBV25-1 to TRBJ2-7; weak D call: TRBD1 (5 bases). Per germline, CDR1 MGHDK and CDR2 SYGVNS. Trimming removed 1 base from V and 3 bases from J, with 10 bases in between. The CDR3 runs to 14 residues. The CDR3 coding sequence is TGTGCCAGCAGTGAATTCGGACAAAACTACGAGCAGTACTTC. It yields the protein CASSEFGQNYEQYF.

This clonotype was found many times. The V gene is TRBV28, the J gene TRBJ2-3, with D possibly TRBD2 on 7 matching bases. The CDR3 has 13 amino acids. V was clipped by 7 bases and J by 3 bases, with 11 bases between them. The germline CDR1 and CDR2 sequences are MDHEN and SYDVKM. This CDR3 is CASKGGGTDTQYF. CDR3 nucleotides: TGTGCCAGCAAAGGGGGGGGGACAGATACGCAGTATTTT.

This clonotype was recorded a few times. The V and J genes are TRBV12-3 or TRBV12-4 and TRBJ1-2; perhaps TRBD1 as D (5 bases). The CDR3 length is 13 residues. The V gene lost 6 bases and the J gene lost 8 bases, with 16 bases spanning the gap. The CDR3, as DNA: TGTGCCAGCAGGACTTACGGGGGTCGAGGCTACACCTTC. Protein: CASRTYGGRGYTF.

The chain is built from TRBV18 and TRBJ1-6; tentative D call: TRBD1 (6 bases). Trimming cost V 2 bases and J 0 bases, with 17 bases left between them. Looked up from germline, CDR1 is KGHSH and CDR2 is LQKENI. There are 19 residues in the CDR3. The CDR3, as DNA: TGTGCCAGCTCACCAGTCGGGCAGGGGCTCAGCTCCTATAATTCACCCCTCCACTTT. Translating gives CASSPVGQGLSSYNSPLHF. Full variable domain (rest looked up from reference TRBV18 and TRBJ1-6): NAGVMQNPRHLVRRRGQEARLRCSPMKGHSHVYWYRQLPEEGLKFMVYLQKENIIDESGMPKERFSAEFPKEGPSILRIQQVVRGDSAAYFCASSPVGQGLSSYNSPLHFGNGTRLTVT.

This clonotype was seen at least ten times. V usage is TRBV7-9 and J usage is TRBJ2-3; D call uncertain. The CDR3 extends over 12 amino acids. V was shortened by 5 bases and J by 4 bases, with 7 bases between the two germline ends. Germline V CDR1 and CDR2: SEHNR, FQNEAQ (reference sequence). The CDR3 loop is CASSRLADTQYF. The CDR3 coding sequence is TGTGCCAGCAGCCGCCTAGCAGATACGCAGTATTTT.

This rearrangement joins TRBV13 to TRBJ1-1; unclear D gene. Germline V lookup: CDR1 PRHDT, CDR2 FYEKMQ (reference sequence). The CDR3 runs 13 residues. The V end lost 4 bases, the J end lost 3 bases, and 9 bases lay between the germline ends. The CDR3 reads CASSSTVDTEAFF. In nucleotides, the CDR3 is TGTGCCAGCAGCTCCACCGTGGACACTGAAGCTTTCTTT.

In this sample, this clonotype turned up many times. This chain uses TRBV12-3 or TRBV12-4 with TRBJ2-4; 11 nucleotides line up with TRBD1. There are 19 residues in the CDR3. Trimming at V came to 6 bases and at J to 0 bases, leaving 13 bases not matched to a gene. The CDR3 DNA reads TGTGCCAGCAGCTCGGGACAGGGGGGATATTATCTAGCCAAAAACATTCAGTACTTC. Translating it yields CASSSGQGGYYLAKNIQYF.

Concerning this clonotype itself: A much larger clone lies a single base off, so this may be a read error. The V gene is TRBV2, the J gene TRBJ2-5, with 9 nucleotides matching TRBD1. Per germline, CDR1 SNHLY and CDR2 FYNNEI. The CDR3 totals 15 residues. In nucleotides, the CDR3 is TGTGCCAGCAGTCACCCGACAGGGGGGAAAGAGGCCCAGTACTTC. Translating it yields CASSHPTGGKEAQYF.

This clonotype has ten or more counts. This chain links TRBV7-8 with TRBJ1-1; D remains unclear. CDR3 size: 14 residues. In germline, CDR1 is SGHVS, CDR2 FQNEAQ. V shed 5 bases and J shed 4 bases, with 14 bases lying between them. The CDR3 here is CASSLRASLTEAFF. The CDR3 nucleotides read TGTGCCAGCAGCCTCCGGGCTTCGCTCACTGAAGCTTTCTTT.

The table lists this clonotype with a few counts. The chain employs TRBV7-9 and TRBJ1-5; perhaps TRBD1 as D (5 bases). The germline gives CDR1 SEHNR, CDR2 FQNEAQ (reference sequence). Trimming removed 3 bases at V and 5 bases at J, with 11 bases between. The CDR3 sequence is 14 residues long. CDR3 DNA sequence: TGTGCCAGCAGCTTGTGGGGGGACGATCAGCCCCAGCATTTT. Translation gives CASSLWGDDQPQHF.